The clone carrying this T cell receptor (beta chain) was seen a handful of times. Clones were read by immunoSEQ multiplex PCR, and TCRdb kept only the in-frame ones, dropping some. The sample consists of fewer than 250,000 clones, about 85% of them appearing once. The sample originates from a study of blood T cell repertoires in COVID-19. This CDR3 has 16 amino acids. V shed 1 base and J shed 5 bases, with 17 bases lying between them. CDR1 is MDHEN, CDR2 SYDVKM, per germline. Sequencing was carried out using peripheral blood. This receptor was obtained from a man in his forties with acute or convalescent COVID-19. V usage is TRBV28 and J usage is TRBJ1-1; D is uncertain. The CDR3 DNA reads TGTGCCAGCAGTTTATTGATGGGAGGTAGGGAGACTGAAGCTTTCTTT. Its translation is CASSLLMGGRETEAFF.